This T cell receptor beta chain appears in the sequencing data of a study of T cell responses to AZD1222 COVID-19 vaccine. Across the study: Analysis merged second doses at about 4 or about 12 weeks. Overall study results and limits: Spike-specific TCR breadth and depth went up after people got two AZD1222 doses. Among the donors, most were white British and more were female, and clonal diversity was possibly underestimated.

Sequenced by immunoSEQ multiplex PCR; TCRdb stores in-frame clones only, minus some. The data show 93,000 or so clones, with 80% to 90% seen just once and roughly 20% held by the top ten. On this clone: Its antigen is currently unknown.

The TCR originated in an adult in good health. The sample consisted of peripheral blood, taken on day 0 of AZD1222 vaccination.

Here the CDR3 DNA reads TGTGCCAGCAGCTTAGCCGGTTCAGGGTTAGGATATGGCTACACCTTC. Encoded protein: CASSLAGSGLGYGYTF. V is TRBV7-6 and J is TRBJ1-2; D may be TRBD1 (5 bases). This CDR3 contains 16 residues. CDR1 and CDR2 (germline): SGHVS, FNYEAQ. Between the trimmed V and J ends, which lost 0 bases and 5 bases, there was a span of 16 bases.